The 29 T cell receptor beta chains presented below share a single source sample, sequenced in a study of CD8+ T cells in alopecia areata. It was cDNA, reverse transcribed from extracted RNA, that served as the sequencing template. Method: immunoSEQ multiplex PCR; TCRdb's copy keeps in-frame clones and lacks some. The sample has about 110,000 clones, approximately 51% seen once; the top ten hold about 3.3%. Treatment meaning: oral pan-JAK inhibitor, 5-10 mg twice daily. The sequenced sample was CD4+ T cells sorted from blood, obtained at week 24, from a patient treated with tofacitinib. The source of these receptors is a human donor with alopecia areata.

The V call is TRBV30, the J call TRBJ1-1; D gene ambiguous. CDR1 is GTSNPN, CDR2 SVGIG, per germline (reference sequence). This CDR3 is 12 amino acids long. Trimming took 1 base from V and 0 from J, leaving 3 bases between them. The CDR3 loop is CAWSGVNTEAFF. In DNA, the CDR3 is TGTGCCTGGAGTGGGGTGAACACTGAAGCTTTCTTT. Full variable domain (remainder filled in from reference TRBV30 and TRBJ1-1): SQTIHQWPATLVQPVGSPLSLECTVEGTSNPNLYWYRQAAGRGLQLLFYSVGIGQISSEVPQNLSASRPQDRQFILSSKKLLLSDSGFYLCAWSGVNTEAFFGQGTRLTVV.

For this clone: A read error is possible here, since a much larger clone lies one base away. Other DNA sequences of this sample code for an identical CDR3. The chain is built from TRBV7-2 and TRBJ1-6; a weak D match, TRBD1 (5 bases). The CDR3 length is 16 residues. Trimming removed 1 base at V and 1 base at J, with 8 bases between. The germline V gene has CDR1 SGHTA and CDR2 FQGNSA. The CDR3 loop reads CASSLEWGSYNSPLHF. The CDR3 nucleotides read TGTGCCAGCAGCTTAGAGTGGGGGTCCTATAATTCACCCCTCCACTTT.

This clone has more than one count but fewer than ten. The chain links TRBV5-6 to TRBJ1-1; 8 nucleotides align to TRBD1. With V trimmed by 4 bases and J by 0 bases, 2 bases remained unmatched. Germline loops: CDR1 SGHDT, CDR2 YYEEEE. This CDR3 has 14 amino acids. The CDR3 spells CASSVTGVNTEAFF. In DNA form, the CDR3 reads TGTGCCAGCAGCGTGACAGGGGTGAACACTGAAGCTTTCTTT.

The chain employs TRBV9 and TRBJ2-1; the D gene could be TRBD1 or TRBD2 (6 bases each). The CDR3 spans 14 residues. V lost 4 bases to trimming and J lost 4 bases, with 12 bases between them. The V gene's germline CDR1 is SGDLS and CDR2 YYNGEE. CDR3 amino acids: CASSPTGRYNEQFF. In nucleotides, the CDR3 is TGTGCCAGCAGCCCAACAGGGAGGTACAATGAGCAGTTCTTC.

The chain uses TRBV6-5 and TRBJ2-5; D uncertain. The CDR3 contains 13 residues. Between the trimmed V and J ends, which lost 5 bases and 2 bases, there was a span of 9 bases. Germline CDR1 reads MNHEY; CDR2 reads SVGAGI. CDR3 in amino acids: CASSTGPQETQYF. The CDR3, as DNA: TGTGCCAGCAGTACCGGGCCTCAAGAGACCCAGTACTTC.

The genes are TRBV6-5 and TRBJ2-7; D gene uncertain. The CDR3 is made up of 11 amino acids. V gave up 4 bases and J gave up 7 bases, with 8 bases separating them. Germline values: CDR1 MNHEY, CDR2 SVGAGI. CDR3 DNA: TGTGCCAGCAGTTCCCGGAGAGAGCAGTACTTC. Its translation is CASSSRREQYF.

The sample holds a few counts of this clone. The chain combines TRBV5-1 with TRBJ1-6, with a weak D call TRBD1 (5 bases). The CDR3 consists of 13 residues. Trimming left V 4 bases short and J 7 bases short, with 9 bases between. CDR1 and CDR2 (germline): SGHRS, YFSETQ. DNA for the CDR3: TGCGCCAGCAGCCTCAGACAGAATTCACCCCTCCACTTT. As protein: CASSLRQNSPLHF.

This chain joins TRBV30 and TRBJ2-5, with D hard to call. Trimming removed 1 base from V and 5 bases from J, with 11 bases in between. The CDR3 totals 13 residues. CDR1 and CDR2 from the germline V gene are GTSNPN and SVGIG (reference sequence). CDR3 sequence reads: CAWSAFLSETQYF. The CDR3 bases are TGTGCCTGGAGTGCTTTCCTCTCGGAGACCCAGTACTTC.

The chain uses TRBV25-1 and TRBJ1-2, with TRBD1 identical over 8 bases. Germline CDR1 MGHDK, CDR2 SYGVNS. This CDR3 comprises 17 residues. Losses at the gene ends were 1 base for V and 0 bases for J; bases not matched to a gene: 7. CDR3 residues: CASSELGTGLANYGYTF. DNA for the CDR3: TGTGCCAGCAGTGAATTGGGGACAGGATTAGCTAACTATGGCTACACCTTC.

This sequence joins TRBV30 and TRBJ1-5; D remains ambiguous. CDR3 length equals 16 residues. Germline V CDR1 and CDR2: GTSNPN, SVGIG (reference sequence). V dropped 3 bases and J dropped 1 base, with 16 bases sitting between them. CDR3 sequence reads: CAWRSGKVVSNQPQHF. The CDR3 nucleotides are TGTGCCTGGAGGTCTGGGAAGGTTGTGAGCAATCAGCCCCAGCATTTT.

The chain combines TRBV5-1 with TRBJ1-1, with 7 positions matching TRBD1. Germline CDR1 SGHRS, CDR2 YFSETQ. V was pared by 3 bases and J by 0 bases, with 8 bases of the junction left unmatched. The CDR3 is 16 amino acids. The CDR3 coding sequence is TGCGCCAGCAGCTGGGGGTGGGGACAGATGAACACTGAAGCTTTCTTT. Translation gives CASSWGWGQMNTEAFF.

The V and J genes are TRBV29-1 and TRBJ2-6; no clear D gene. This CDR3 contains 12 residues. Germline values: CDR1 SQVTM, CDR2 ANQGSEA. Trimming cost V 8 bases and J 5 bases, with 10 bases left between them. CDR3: CSKKGRANVLTF. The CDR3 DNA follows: TGCAGCAAGAAGGGTAGGGCCAACGTCCTGACTTTC. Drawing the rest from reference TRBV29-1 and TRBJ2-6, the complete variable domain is SAVISQKPSRDICQRGTSLTIQCQVDSQVTMMFWYRQQPGQSLTLIATANQGSEATYESGFVIDKFPISRPNLTFSTLTVSNMSPEDSSIYLCSKKGRANVLTFGAGSRLTVL.

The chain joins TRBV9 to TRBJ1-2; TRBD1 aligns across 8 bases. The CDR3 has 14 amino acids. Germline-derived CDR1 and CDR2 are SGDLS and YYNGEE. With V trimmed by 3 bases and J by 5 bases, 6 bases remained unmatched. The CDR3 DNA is TGTGCCAGCAGCGATGAGACAGGGGATTATGGCTACACCTTC. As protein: CASSDETGDYGYTF.

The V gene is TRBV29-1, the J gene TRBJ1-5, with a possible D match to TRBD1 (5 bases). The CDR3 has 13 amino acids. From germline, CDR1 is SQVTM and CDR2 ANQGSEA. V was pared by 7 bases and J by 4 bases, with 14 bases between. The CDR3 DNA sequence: TGCAGCGCCCTAGGGGAAGGGAATCAGCCCCAGCATTTT. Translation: CSALGEGNQPQHF. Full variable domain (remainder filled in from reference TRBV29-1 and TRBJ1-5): SAVISQKPSRDICQRGTSLTIQCQVDSQVTMMFWYRQQPGQSLTLIATANQGSEATYESGFVIDKFPISRPNLTFSTLTVSNMSPEDSSIYLCSALGEGNQPQHFGDGTRLSIL.

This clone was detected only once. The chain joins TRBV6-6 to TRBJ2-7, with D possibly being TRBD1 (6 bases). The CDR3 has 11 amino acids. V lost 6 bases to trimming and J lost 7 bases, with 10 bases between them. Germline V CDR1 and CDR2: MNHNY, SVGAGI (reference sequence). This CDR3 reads CASRDDREQYF. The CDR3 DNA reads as TGTGCCAGCAGAGATGACAGGGAGCAGTACTTC.

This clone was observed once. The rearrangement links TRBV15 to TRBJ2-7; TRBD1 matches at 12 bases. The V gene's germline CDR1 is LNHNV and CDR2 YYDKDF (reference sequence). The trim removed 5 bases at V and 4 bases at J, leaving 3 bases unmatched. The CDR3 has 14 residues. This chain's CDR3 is CATSGDRGPYEQYF. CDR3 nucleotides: TGTGCCACCAGCGGGGACAGGGGGCCTTACGAGCAGTACTTC.

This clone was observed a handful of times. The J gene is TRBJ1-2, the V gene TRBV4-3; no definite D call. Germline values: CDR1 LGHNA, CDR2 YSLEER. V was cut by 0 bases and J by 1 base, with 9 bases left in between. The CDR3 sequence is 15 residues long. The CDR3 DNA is TGCGCCAGCAGCCAAGATGGAGGATTTAACTATGGCTACACCTTC. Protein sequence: CASSQDGGFNYGYTF.

The DNA of the CDR3 is TGTGCCAGCAGTGTCTTTGAGGGGTCTGAAGCTTTCTTT. Protein: CASSVFEGSEAFF. The chain links TRBV2 to TRBJ1-1; possible D gene TRBD1, 5 bases. Germline CDR1 is SNHLY and CDR2 is FYNNEI. The CDR3 loop spans 13 amino acids. V gave up 4 bases and J gave up 6 bases, with 12 bases separating them.

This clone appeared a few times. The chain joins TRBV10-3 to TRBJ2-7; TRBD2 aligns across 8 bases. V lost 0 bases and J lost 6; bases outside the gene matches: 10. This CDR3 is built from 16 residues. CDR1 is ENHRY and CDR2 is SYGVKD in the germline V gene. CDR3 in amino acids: CAISESSGGAPSEQYF. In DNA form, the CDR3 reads TGTGCCATCAGTGAGTCGTCGGGGGGGGCGCCTTCCGAGCAGTACTTC.

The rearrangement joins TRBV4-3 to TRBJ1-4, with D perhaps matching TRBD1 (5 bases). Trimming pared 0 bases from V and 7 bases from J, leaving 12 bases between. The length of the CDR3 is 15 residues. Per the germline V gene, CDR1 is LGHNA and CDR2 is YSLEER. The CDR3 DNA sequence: TGCGCCAGCAGCCAAGATCCCGGGGCATCTGAAAAACTGTTTTTT. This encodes CASSQDPGASEKLFF.

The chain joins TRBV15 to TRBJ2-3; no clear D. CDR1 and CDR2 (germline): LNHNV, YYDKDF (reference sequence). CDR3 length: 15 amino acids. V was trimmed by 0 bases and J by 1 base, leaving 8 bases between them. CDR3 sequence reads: CATSRDRWGTDTQYF. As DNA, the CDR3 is TGTGCCACCAGCAGAGATAGGTGGGGCACAGATACGCAGTATTTT.

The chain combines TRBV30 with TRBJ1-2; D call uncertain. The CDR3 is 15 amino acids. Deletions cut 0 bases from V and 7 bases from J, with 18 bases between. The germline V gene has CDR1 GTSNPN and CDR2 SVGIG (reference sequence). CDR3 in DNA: TGTGCCTGGAGTGTACACGGGCGGTTGGAGGGTGGCTACACCTTC. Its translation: CAWSVHGRLEGGYTF.

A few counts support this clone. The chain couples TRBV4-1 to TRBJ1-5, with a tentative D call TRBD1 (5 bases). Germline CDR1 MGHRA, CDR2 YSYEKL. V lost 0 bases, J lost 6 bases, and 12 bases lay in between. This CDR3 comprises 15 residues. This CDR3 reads CASSQEQVNRQPQHF. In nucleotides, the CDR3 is TGCGCCAGCAGCCAAGAACAGGTTAATCGTCAGCCCCAGCATTTT.

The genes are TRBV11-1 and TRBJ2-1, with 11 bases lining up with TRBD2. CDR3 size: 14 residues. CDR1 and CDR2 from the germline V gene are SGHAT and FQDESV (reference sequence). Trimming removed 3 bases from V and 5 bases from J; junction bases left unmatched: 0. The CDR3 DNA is TGTGCCAGCAGCTTGACTAGCGGGGACAATGAGCAGTTCTTC. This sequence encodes CASSLTSGDNEQFF.

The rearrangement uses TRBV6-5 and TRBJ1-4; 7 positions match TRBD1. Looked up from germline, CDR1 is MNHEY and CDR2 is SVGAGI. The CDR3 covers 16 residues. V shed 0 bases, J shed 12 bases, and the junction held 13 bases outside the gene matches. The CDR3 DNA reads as TGTGCCAGCAGTTACTCAAGACAGGGAGCCCGAGGGGAACTGTTTTTT. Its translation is CASSYSRQGARGELFF.

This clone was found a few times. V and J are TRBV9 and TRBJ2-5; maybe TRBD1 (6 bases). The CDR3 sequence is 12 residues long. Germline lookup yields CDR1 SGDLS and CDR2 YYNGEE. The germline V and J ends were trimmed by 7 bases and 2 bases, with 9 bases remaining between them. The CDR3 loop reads CASGTGQETQYF. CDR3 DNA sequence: TGTGCCAGCGGAACAGGGCAAGAGACCCAGTACTTC.

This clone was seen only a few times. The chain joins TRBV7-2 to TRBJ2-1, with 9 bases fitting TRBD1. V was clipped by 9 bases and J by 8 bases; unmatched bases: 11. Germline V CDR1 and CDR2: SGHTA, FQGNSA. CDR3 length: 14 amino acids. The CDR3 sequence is CASSGQGRVHEQFF. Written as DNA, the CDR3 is TGTGCCAGTTCCGGACAGGGGAGGGTCCATGAGCAGTTCTTC.

The DNA of the CDR3 is TGTGCCAGCTCACCACGGCGAGAGACCCAGTACTTC. The encoded protein is CASSPRRETQYF. This chain connects TRBV18 to TRBJ2-5; no definite D call. Germline assignment: CDR1 KGHSH and CDR2 LQKENI. V gave up 1 base and J gave up 4 bases, with 4 bases separating them. This CDR3 has 12 amino acids.

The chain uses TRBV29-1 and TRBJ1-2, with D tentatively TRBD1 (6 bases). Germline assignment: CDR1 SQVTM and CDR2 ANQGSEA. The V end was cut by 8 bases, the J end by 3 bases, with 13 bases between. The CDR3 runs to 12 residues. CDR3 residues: CSHGGGDYGYTF. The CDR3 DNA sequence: TGCAGCCACGGGGGCGGTGACTATGGCTACACCTTC.